A single sample is the source of the 31 T cell receptor beta chains below, sequenced in a study of blood T cell repertoires in COVID-19. TCRdb keeps only in-frame clones here, not all; method: immunoSEQ multiplex PCR. The repertoire consists of 150,000 to 200,000 clones, with 87% occurring once and the leading ten covering more than 2%. Sequencing was done on a sample of PBMCs or T cells enriched from blood (not recorded which). Receptors originate from a young woman who had recovered from COVID-19.

This chain links TRBV19 with TRBJ1-1, with D tentatively TRBD1 (6 bases). Germline CDR1 and CDR2: LNHDA and SQIVND (reference sequence). V was clipped by 8 bases and J by 1 base, with 11 bases between them. The CDR3 loop spans 13 amino acids. As DNA, the CDR3 is TGTGCCAGTGAGCCGGACAGGAACACTGAAGCTTTCTTT. This sequence encodes CASEPDRNTEAFF.

The chain employs TRBV3-1 (or the pseudogene TRBV3-2) and TRBJ2-1, with D unresolved. In germline, CDR1 is LGHDT, CDR2 YNNKEL (reference sequence). Trimming left V 4 bases short and J 5 bases short, with 15 bases between. The CDR3 runs 15 residues. The CDR3 DNA reads TGTGCCAGCAGCCTCGACCTAGACCCTAACAATGAGCAGTTCTTC. Protein: CASSLDLDPNNEQFF.

The chain recombines TRBV7-9 with TRBJ1-1; D not resolved. This CDR3 comprises 14 residues. Between the trimmed V and J ends, which lost 5 bases and 2 bases, there was a span of 12 bases. Looked up from germline, CDR1 is SEHNR and CDR2 is FQNEAQ (reference sequence). The CDR3 here is CASSTGLANTEAFF. CDR3 DNA sequence: TGTGCCAGCAGCACCGGACTGGCCAACACTGAAGCTTTCTTT. The full variable domain, in which reference TRBV7-9 and TRBJ1-1 provide the parts outside the CDR3, is DTGVSQNPRHKITKRGQNVTFRCDPISEHNRLYWYRQTLGQGPEFLTYFQNEAQLEKSRLLSDRFSAERPKGSFSTLEIQRTEQGDSAMYLCASSTGLANTEAFFGQGTRLTVV.

The V gene is TRBV5-6, the J gene TRBJ2-3; 8 bases map to TRBD2. Germline trimming cut 0 bases from V and 6 bases from J; bases unmatched to any gene: 9. This CDR3 is 16 amino acids long. Per the germline V gene, CDR1 is SGHDT and CDR2 is YYEEEE. CDR3 nucleotide sequence: TGTGCCAGCAGCTTGGCCCTAGCGGGCTACTATGATACGCAGTATTTT. Protein sequence: CASSLALAGYYDTQYF.

The chain employs TRBV19 and TRBJ1-2; TRBD1 matches 10 bases. V lost 7 bases to trimming and J lost 5 bases; unmatched junction nucleotides: 7. The CDR3 length is 14 residues. Per the germline V gene, CDR1 is LNHDA and CDR2 is SQIVND (reference sequence). The CDR3 DNA reads as TGTGCCAGTACCCCGCCGGGACAGGGGTATGGCTACACCTTC. Protein: CASTPPGQGYGYTF.

The V call is TRBV3-1 (or the pseudogene TRBV3-2), the J call TRBJ2-7; 8 nucleotides match TRBD1. Germline CDR1 LGHDT, CDR2 YNNKEL (reference sequence). V was pared by 3 bases and J by 5 bases, with 6 bases of the junction left unmatched. The CDR3 runs to 14 residues. In nucleotides, the CDR3 is TGTGCCAGCAGCCATAGGACAGGGTACGACGAGCAGTACTTC. Protein product: CASSHRTGYDEQYF.

The chain combines TRBV3-1 (or the pseudogene TRBV3-2) with TRBJ2-5; the D gene is possibly TRBD1 (6 bases). Germline V gives CDR1 LGHDT, CDR2 YNNKEL (reference sequence). Between the trimmed V and J ends, which lost 2 bases and 5 bases, there was a span of 15 bases. The CDR3 covers 15 residues. The CDR3 spells CASSQSPGATETQYF. CDR3 sequence (DNA): TGTGCCAGCAGCCAAAGTCCAGGGGCCACGGAGACCCAGTACTTC.

The V call is TRBV9, the J call TRBJ1-1; weak D call: TRBD1 (6 bases). Germline V gene data show CDR1 as SGDLS and CDR2 as YYNGEE. V gave up 4 bases and J gave up 1 base, with 14 bases separating them. The CDR3 totals 15 residues. The CDR3 DNA is TGTGCCAGCAGCCGGTTGGACAGCTCGAACACTGAAGCTTTCTTT. This gives the protein CASSRLDSSNTEAFF.

The chain joins TRBV30 to TRBJ2-2; 7 nucleotides agree with TRBD2. This CDR3 has 16 amino acids. V was clipped by 2 bases and J by 6 bases; unmatched bases: 12. Germline CDR1 is GTSNPN and CDR2 is SVGIG (reference sequence). DNA for the CDR3: TGTGCCTGGAGTCCCCTAGGGAGGGTTTTTTCCGGGGAGCTGTTTTTT. This encodes CAWSPLGRVFSGELFF.

CDR3 region: CASSPPIGTEAFF. CDR3 DNA: TGTGCCAGCTCACCACCCATCGGCACTGAAGCTTTCTTT. This rearrangement joins TRBV18 to TRBJ1-1; D not resolved. This CDR3 is 13 amino acids long. CDR1 is KGHSH and CDR2 is LQKENI in the germline V gene. The V gene lost 0 bases and the J gene lost 4 bases, with 6 bases spanning the gap. The full variable domain, in which reference TRBV18 and TRBJ1-1 provide the parts outside the CDR3, is NAGVMQNPRHLVRRRGQEARLRCSPMKGHSHVYWYRQLPEEGLKFMVYLQKENIIDESGMPKERFSAEFPKEGPSILRIQQVVRGDSAAYFCASSPPIGTEAFFGQGTRLTVV.

The rearrangement links TRBV7-5 to TRBJ1-1. TRBV7-5 represents a pseudogene. The CDR3 sequence is 15 residues long. The CDR3 is CARSLGREANTEAFF. The CDR3 nucleotides read TGTGCCAGAAGCTTAGGGAGGGAGGCAAACACTGAAGCTTTCTTT.

The chain couples TRBV19 to TRBJ2-1, with D possibly being TRBD1 (6 bases). V lost 2 bases and J 6 bases, leaving 14 bases between the germline ends. Germline assignment: CDR1 LNHDA and CDR2 SQIVND (reference sequence). The CDR3 spans 15 residues. The CDR3, as DNA: TGTGCCAGTAGTATAACTGTCAGGGGTTCCAATGAGCAGTTCTTC. This encodes CASSITVRGSNEQFF.

The chain carries TRBV28 and TRBJ1-1; D not certain. The CDR3 contains 13 residues. The germline V gene encodes CDR1 MDHEN and CDR2 SYDVKM. V shed 6 bases and J shed 0 bases, with 8 bases lying between them. The CDR3 DNA reads as TGTGCCAGCAGACAGATAATGAACACTGAAGCTTTCTTT. Its translation: CASRQIMNTEAFF.

The rearrangement joins TRBV30 to TRBJ2-7; 10 nucleotides agree with TRBD1. CDR3 length: 13 residues. Germline CDR1 and CDR2: GTSNPN and SVGIG (reference sequence). The J segment lost 6 bases and the V segment lost 3 bases, leaving 5 bases of the junction unmatched. The CDR3 reads CAWRGDRGGEQYF. The CDR3 region has the DNA TGTGCCTGGAGGGGGGACAGGGGCGGCGAGCAGTACTTC.

The rearrangement uses TRBV7-2 and TRBJ2-5, with D possibly matching TRBD1 (6 bases). The V gene lost 1 base and the J gene lost 7 bases, with 22 bases spanning the gap. This CDR3 comprises 17 residues. Germline values: CDR1 SGHTA, CDR2 FQGNSA. The chain's CDR3 is CASSLEGVVAPWRTQYF. The CDR3 DNA reads as TGTGCCAGCAGCTTAGAGGGGGTGGTAGCGCCCTGGCGGACCCAGTACTTC.

The chain combines TRBV7-2 with TRBJ2-5; TRBD2 matches at 7 bases. This CDR3 comprises 14 residues. Germline V CDR1 and CDR2: SGHTA, FQGNSA. Trimming cost V 3 bases and J 5 bases; bases outside gene matches: 6. The CDR3 loop is CASSLGGRGETQYF. CDR3 sequence (DNA): TGTGCCAGCAGCTTGGGCGGGAGAGGGGAGACCCAGTACTTC.

This chain uses TRBV5-4 with TRBJ2-2; TRBD2 agrees at 8 bases. V shed 9 bases and J 6 bases; nucleotides not matched to a gene: 4. This CDR3 spans 12 amino acids. Germline V gene data show CDR1 as SGHNT and CDR2 as YYREEE (reference sequence). Here the CDR3 reads CATLAGSGELFF. In DNA form, the CDR3 reads TGTGCCACCTTAGCGGGATCCGGGGAGCTGTTTTTT.

The chain couples TRBV29-1 to TRBJ2-2; tentative D call: TRBD1 (5 bases). The CDR3 has 12 amino acids. From germline, CDR1 is SQVTM and CDR2 ANQGSEA. With 3 bases removed from V and 6 bases from J, the gap between germline ends came to 8 bases. The CDR3 DNA sequence: TGCAGCGTTGATTCAGGGTCCGGGGAGCTGTTTTTT. Translating it yields CSVDSGSGELFF.

J is TRBJ1-3 and V is TRBV5-1; D is ambiguous. The V and J ends lost 4 bases and 1 base respectively, with 12 bases between them. This CDR3 spans 15 amino acids. Looked up from germline, CDR1 is SGHRS and CDR2 is YFSETQ. The CDR3 DNA reads as TGCGCCAGCAGCGTTGCAGCGGGGTCTGGAAACACCATATATTTT. Protein: CASSVAAGSGNTIYF.

V is TRBV14 and J is TRBJ1-1; D not certain. V gave up 4 bases and J gave up 2 bases, with 11 bases separating them. The CDR3 spans 14 residues. Germline lookup yields CDR1 SGHDN and CDR2 FVKESK. The CDR3 sequence: CASSLGRSNTEAFF. In DNA, the CDR3 is TGTGCCAGCAGCCTGGGTAGGAGCAACACTGAAGCTTTCTTT.

The chain carries TRBV6-5 and TRBJ2-7; 10 bases agree with TRBD1. The CDR3 has 15 amino acids. Trimming at V came to 5 bases and at J to 3 bases, leaving 7 bases not matched to a gene. Germline V lookup: CDR1 MNHEY, CDR2 SVGAGI. The CDR3 region has the DNA TGTGCCAGCAGTAGGGACCGGGACAGGGGCTACGAGCAGTACTTC. It translates to CASSRDRDRGYEQYF.

This chain connects TRBV15 to TRBJ1-6; the D gene is possibly TRBD1 (6 bases). CDR3 size: 16 residues. With 3 bases removed from V and 6 bases from J, the gap between germline ends came to 15 bases. Germline CDR1 and CDR2: LNHNV and YYDKDF (reference sequence). The CDR3 DNA reads as TGTGCCACCAGCAGTACCCCGGGACACTTTAATTCACCCCTCCACTTT. Its protein product is CATSSTPGHFNSPLHF. The variable domain in full, completed from reference TRBV15 and TRBJ1-6, reads DAMVIQNPRYQVTQFGKPVTLSCSQTLNHNVMYWYQQKSSQAPKLLFHYYDKDFNNEADTPDNFQSRRPNTSFCFLDIRSPGLGDTAMYLCATSSTPGHFNSPLHFGNGTRLTVT.

The V and J genes are TRBV5-1 and TRBJ2-1, with a weak D call TRBD2 (5 bases). CDR1 SGHRS and CDR2 YFSETQ come from the germline V gene. Trimming took 6 bases from V and 3 from J, leaving 13 bases between them. The CDR3 covers 14 residues. The CDR3 sequence is CASTNPTSYNEQFF. The DNA for the CDR3 is TGCGCCAGCACCAATCCTACTAGCTACAATGAGCAGTTCTTC.

V usage is TRBV6-5 and J usage is TRBJ2-1; 13 bases are shared with TRBD2. The CDR3 loop spans 15 amino acids. Trimming cost V 2 bases and J 8 bases; bases outside gene matches: 3. Looked up from germline, CDR1 is MNHEY and CDR2 is SVGAGI. Here the CDR3 reads CASSYKGLAGHEQFF. DNA for the CDR3: TGTGCCAGCAGTTACAAGGGACTAGCGGGACATGAGCAGTTCTTC.

This chain joins TRBV19 and TRBJ1-3; 7 bases map to TRBD1. With V trimmed by 4 bases and J by 0 bases, 6 bases remained unmatched. Germline V gene lookup returns CDR1 LNHDA and CDR2 SQIVND (reference sequence). CDR3 length: 16 amino acids. CDR3 amino acids: CASSTGGFVSGNTIYF. CDR3 DNA sequence: TGTGCCAGTAGTACAGGGGGATTTGTCTCTGGAAACACCATATATTTT.

The chain is built from TRBV28 and TRBJ1-2; D not resolved. The CDR3 covers 11 residues. The germline V gene encodes CDR1 MDHEN and CDR2 SYDVKM. V dropped 3 bases and J dropped 8 bases, with 7 bases sitting between them. CDR3 coding DNA: TGTGCCAGCAGTTTGGGCAGGGGCTACACCTTC. Translating gives CASSLGRGYTF.

The CDR3 DNA follows: TGTGCCAGCAGCTTGGTTCCCGCGTATGAGACCCAGTACTTC. Protein: CASSLVPAYETQYF. The genes are TRBV5-6 and TRBJ2-5; D not resolved. The V end lost 0 bases, the J end lost 5 bases, and 11 bases lay between the germline ends. This CDR3 contains 14 residues. Germline V gene lookup returns CDR1 SGHDT and CDR2 YYEEEE.

CDR3 amino acids: CASSRGGAGNQPQHF. CDR3 in DNA: TGTGCCAGCAGCCGCGGAGGGGCGGGCAATCAGCCCCAGCATTTT. The rearrangement links TRBV7-2 to TRBJ1-5; D is possibly TRBD1 (5 bases). V was cut by 5 bases and J by 2 bases, with 13 bases left in between. The CDR3 consists of 15 residues. CDR1 and CDR2 from the germline V gene are SGHTA and FQGNSA.

This clone has a single count. The chain combines TRBV3-1 (or the pseudogene TRBV3-2) with TRBJ2-5; a possible D gene is TRBD2 (5 bases). Trimming took 6 bases from V and 5 from J, leaving 19 bases between them. The CDR3 sequence is 15 residues long. Germline-derived CDR1 and CDR2 are LGHDT and YNNKEL (reference sequence). Here the CDR3 DNA reads TGTGCCAGCAGTCCACCCGAGCGAGGGCAGGAGACCCAGTACTTC. Protein sequence: CASSPPERGQETQYF.

This clone was detected only a few times. The chain joins TRBV24-1 to TRBJ1-1; 10 bases fit TRBD1. V lost 4 bases and J lost 4; bases outside the gene matches: 5. This CDR3 contains 15 residues. Germline V gives CDR1 KGHDR, CDR2 SFDVKD. CDR3 in amino acids: CATSDSDRGGTEAFF. CDR3 DNA: TGTGCCACCAGTGACTCGGACAGGGGGGGCACTGAAGCTTTCTTT.

The V call is TRBV4-2, the J call TRBJ2-1; TRBD2 aligns across 13 bases. CDR1 LGHNA and CDR2 YNFKEQ come from the germline V gene. Losses at the gene ends were 2 bases for V and 7 bases for J; bases not matched to a gene: 5. The CDR3 is 16 residues long. The CDR3 protein is CASSQTGLAGRNEQFF. In nucleotides, the CDR3 is TGTGCCAGCAGCCAAACGGGACTAGCGGGACGGAATGAGCAGTTCTTC.